The rows below give T cell receptor beta chains drawn from one sample of a study of vaccination effects on CD4 cells after COVID-19. The table came from immunoSEQ multiplex PCR; TCRdb's copy has only in-frame clones and leaves some out. The sample lists 20,000 to 30,000 clones; about three quarters were seen once. For these receptors, no antigen is known. The sample was CD4+ T cells from PBMCs cultured with SARS-CoV-2 spike peptides, taken before COVID-19 vaccination. The receptors here all came from a human donor who received a COVID-19 vaccine. CDR3s include the opening cysteine and the closing phenylalanine or tryptophan. The order of the fields is V gene, J gene, CDR3 protein.

TRBV24-1	TRBJ2-3	CATSDASGDTQYF
TRBV9	TRBJ2-5	CASSVGPGHQQETQYF
TRBV7-9	TRBJ2-7	CASSRSGGGEEQYF
TRBV5-1	TRBJ2-2	CASSQQYLTNTGELFF
TRBV27	TRBJ1-4	CASSQNRDSEKLFF
TRBV24-1	TRBJ1-2	CATGIKGYTF
TRBV4-1	TRBJ2-5	CASSPEDSPRETQYF
TRBV7-2	TRBJ1-1	CASSLQSGGLNTEAFF
TRBV9	TRBJ2-1	CASSVALNEQFF
TRBV23-1	TRBJ2-7	CASSHRTETYEQYF
TRBV11-2	TRBJ2-5	CASSLAREETQYF
TRBV5-1	TRBJ2-1	CASSLGTSATYNEQFF
TRBV3-1/TRBV3-2	TRBJ2-5	CASSDGQGGETQYF
TRBV12-3/TRBV12-4	TRBJ1-2	CASSPYGLGGYTF
TRBV10-3	TRBJ2-2	CAISEGLAFTGELFF
TRBV4-2	TRBJ2-6	CASSQGSSGANVLTF
TRBV27	TRBJ1-4	CASRLTGEISEKLFF
TRBV10-3	TRBJ2-4	CAISESKGIRAKNIQYF
TRBV18	TRBJ2-1	CASSPPQRRGNEQFF
TRBV5-4	TRBJ1-4	CASSLQGADEKLFF
TRBV24-1	TRBJ2-4	CATSEGTGYQNIQYF
TRBV4-1	TRBJ2-2	CASSQDAGLAGGNTGELFF
TRBV11-3	TRBJ2-5	CASSLGRFETQYF
TRBV13	TRBJ1-2	CASSQGGGLTF
TRBV29-1	TRBJ1-3	CSVKIQTEGSGNTIYF